Presented here are 30 T cell receptor beta chains from one specimen sequenced in a study of blood T cell repertoires in COVID-19. Libraries were prepared by immunoSEQ multiplex PCR; TCRdb keeps only in-frame clonotypes and omits some of them. Among 110,000 to 150,000 clones listed, roughly 86% were seen once. Source material: peripheral blood. Every receptor here comes from a man aged 65-85 years with acute or convalescent COVID-19.

This chain uses TRBV4-2 with TRBJ1-2, with D unresolved. V was clipped by 1 base and J by 3 bases, with 12 bases between them. The V gene's germline CDR1 is LGHNA and CDR2 YNFKEQ. This CDR3 contains 15 residues. The CDR3 spells CASSQAGNKDYGYTF. The CDR3 bases are TGTGCCAGCAGCCAAGCCGGGAATAAGGACTATGGCTACACCTTC.

The CDR3 DNA follows: TGTGCCAGCAGCTTCGGCCTTAGGAGTAGGTGGGAGACCCAGTACTTC. It is translated as CASSFGLRSRWETQYF. This sequence joins TRBV7-2 and TRBJ2-5, with D unclear. Germline V gene data show CDR1 as SGHTA and CDR2 as FQGNSA. Trimming took 3 bases from V and 5 from J, leaving 19 bases between them. The CDR3 contains 16 residues.

V is TRBV7-8 and J is TRBJ1-5; D is uncertain. The CDR3 has 15 residues. V was pared by 5 bases and J by 0 bases, with 11 bases between. The germline gives CDR1 SGHVS, CDR2 FQNEAQ. CDR3 DNA: TGTGCCAGCAGCCCCCTGCGGGCTAGCAATCAGCCCCAGCATTTT. Its translation is CASSPLRASNQPQHF.

The chain is built from TRBV7-2 and TRBJ1-2; D is perhaps TRBD1 (5 bases). The CDR3 runs to 17 residues. The V and J ends lost 1 base and 4 bases respectively, with 19 bases between them. The germline V gene encodes CDR1 SGHTA and CDR2 FQGNSA. The CDR3 bases are TGTGCCAGCAGCTTAGATCAGGGAACCGTTCGGCTCTATGGCTACACCTTC. It yields the protein CASSLDQGTVRLYGYTF.

The sample holds one count of this clone. The J gene is TRBJ2-3, the V gene TRBV7-9; 8 bases fit TRBD2. The V gene end was trimmed by 0 bases and the J gene end by 3 bases; junction bases not matched to a gene: 5. This CDR3 is built from 16 residues. CDR1 SEHNR and CDR2 FQNEAQ come from the germline V gene (reference sequence). Here the CDR3 DNA reads TGTGCCAGCAGCTTAGCCGAGGCTAGCGGGACAGATACGCAGTATTTT. This codes for CASSLAEASGTDTQYF.

The genes are TRBV3-1 (or the pseudogene TRBV3-2) and TRBJ1-2; no clear D. Per the germline V gene, CDR1 is LGHDT and CDR2 is YNNKEL (reference sequence). This CDR3 has 14 residues. V was clipped by 0 bases and J by 4 bases, with 9 bases between them. CDR3 sequence: CASSQEGAGYGYTF. The CDR3 DNA is TGTGCCAGCAGCCAAGAGGGAGCAGGCTATGGCTACACCTTC.

This clone appeared a single time. The genes are TRBV29-1 and TRBJ2-7; 7 bases fit TRBD2. The CDR3 has 11 amino acids. Germline CDR1 reads SQVTM; CDR2 reads ANQGSEA. V lost 6 bases to trimming and J lost 5 bases; unmatched junction nucleotides: 4. In DNA form, the CDR3 reads TGCAGCGTGGCCACTAGCGACGAGCAGTACTTC. Translation: CSVATSDEQYF.

The V and J genes are TRBV7-8 and TRBJ2-7; D perhaps matches TRBD1 (5 bases). Between the trimmed V and J ends, which lost 5 bases and 4 bases, there was a span of 15 bases. The CDR3 is 14 residues long. The germline CDR1 and CDR2 sequences are SGHVS and FQNEAQ. The CDR3 DNA reads TGTGCCAGCAGCCCGCGAGGCAGGGTTTACGAGCAGTACTTC. It specifies CASSPRGRVYEQYF.

This clone appeared a single time. V usage is TRBV6-5 and J usage is TRBJ1-1; D possibly corresponds to TRBD1 (6 bases). V was shortened by 3 bases and J by 4 bases, with 9 bases between the two germline ends. Germline CDR1 MNHEY, CDR2 SVGAGI. This CDR3 is 13 amino acids long. The CDR3 here is CASSYPTGTEAFF. The CDR3 DNA reads TGTGCCAGCAGTTATCCGACAGGCACTGAAGCTTTCTTT.

This chain uses TRBV6-5 with TRBJ1-1; possibly TRBD1 for D (5 bases). CDR3 length: 14 residues. The ends were cut back, 5 bases at V and 2 bases at J, with 12 bases in the middle. CDR1 is MNHEY and CDR2 is SVGAGI in the germline V gene. The CDR3 DNA sequence: TGTGCCAGCAGTCGTGGGGGACTCAACACTGAAGCTTTCTTT. It translates to CASSRGGLNTEAFF.

The CDR3 here is CASSPTGGAYQPQHF. Written as DNA, the CDR3 is TGTGCCAGCAGCCCGACAGGGGGCGCGTACCAGCCCCAGCATTTT. The chain recombines TRBV6-5 with TRBJ1-5, with 10 bases aligning to TRBD1. V shed 6 bases and J 7 bases; nucleotides not matched to a gene: 9. The CDR3 loop spans 15 amino acids. Germline V CDR1 and CDR2: MNHEY, SVGAGI.

The gene calls are TRBV28 and TRBJ1-1; D may be TRBD1 (5 bases). V was pared by 1 base and J by 1 base, with 10 bases between. From germline, CDR1 is MDHEN and CDR2 SYDVKM. The CDR3 sequence is 15 residues long. CDR3 nucleotides: TGTGCCAGCAGTTTATTCTGGGGCCGGAACACTGAAGCTTTCTTT. It yields the protein CASSLFWGRNTEAFF.

This clone was seen only once. The chain is built from TRBV28 and TRBJ2-7, with D possibly being TRBD1 (5 bases). Germline-derived CDR1 and CDR2 are MDHEN and SYDVKM. With 4 bases removed from V and 0 bases from J, the gap between germline ends came to 19 bases. The CDR3 consists of 17 residues. Here the CDR3 reads CASSSTGEAVSSYEQYF. The DNA for the CDR3 is TGTGCCAGCAGTTCAACAGGAGAAGCAGTAAGCTCCTACGAGCAGTACTTC.

V usage is TRBV29-1 and J usage is TRBJ1-2; the D gene is possibly TRBD1 (5 bases). V was cut by 6 bases and J by 4 bases, with 9 bases left in between. CDR1 is SQVTM, CDR2 ANQGSEA, per germline. The CDR3 totals 11 residues. This chain's CDR3 is CSVLTVYGYTF. The CDR3 DNA follows: TGCAGCGTCTTGACAGTCTATGGCTACACCTTC.

This sequence joins TRBV29-1 and TRBJ2-2; possible D gene TRBD2, 6 bases. Trimming cost V 3 bases and J 4 bases, with 6 bases left between them. Germline-derived CDR1 and CDR2 are SQVTM and ANQGSEA. The CDR3 runs 12 residues. CDR3 nucleotides: TGCAGCGTTGACGGGGGCACCGGGGAGCTGTTTTTT. This sequence encodes CSVDGGTGELFF.

The chain recombines TRBV6-2 or TRBV6-3 with TRBJ2-5; maybe TRBD2 (5 bases). Trimming removed 0 bases at V and 5 bases at J, with 19 bases between. CDR1 is MNHEY, CDR2 SVGEGT, per germline. This CDR3 is 17 amino acids long. CDR3 loop: CASSYSKLGGRPETQYF. The CDR3, as DNA: TGTGCCAGCAGTTACTCGAAGTTGGGCGGGCGCCCGGAGACCCAGTACTTC.

This chain joins TRBV5-6 and TRBJ2-3; D remains ambiguous. The CDR3 totals 13 residues. V shed 4 bases and J shed 0 bases, with 6 bases lying between them. Germline assignment: CDR1 SGHDT and CDR2 YYEEEE. The CDR3 coding sequence is TGTGCCAGCAGCCCGACTAGCACAGATACGCAGTATTTT. It translates to CASSPTSTDTQYF.

This clone has only one observation. This rearrangement joins TRBV7-7 to TRBJ2-2; 7 bases are a match to TRBD1. V shed 4 bases, J shed 0 bases, and the junction held 2 bases outside the gene matches. The CDR3 runs to 15 residues. CDR1 and CDR2 (germline): SSHAT, FNYEAQ (reference sequence). CDR3 nucleotide sequence: TGTGCCAGCAGCTCGGGGACAGCGAACACCGGGGAGCTGTTTTTT. Translated, it gives CASSSGTANTGELFF.

This chain uses TRBV24-1 with TRBJ2-1; the match to TRBD2 covers 10 bases. Germline-derived CDR1 and CDR2 are KGHDR and SFDVKD. This CDR3 has 17 amino acids. V lost 2 bases and J lost 7; bases outside the gene matches: 10. The CDR3 DNA follows: TGTGCCACCAGTGATTCCGCTAGCGGGGGCCGGCGGAATGAGCAGTTCTTC. Its translation is CATSDSASGGRRNEQFF.

The V and J genes are TRBV11-2 and TRBJ2-1; 12 nucleotides align to TRBD1. V dropped 0 bases and J dropped 5; count of bases not matched to a gene: 8. The CDR3 is 18 amino acids. Germline CDR1 and CDR2: SGHAT and FQNNGV. The CDR3 loop reads CASSLEIPGQGAHNEQFF. DNA for the CDR3: TGTGCCAGCAGCTTAGAAATACCGGGACAGGGGGCACACAATGAGCAGTTCTTC.

The chain links TRBV5-1 to TRBJ1-2; D is unresolved. The CDR3 is 14 amino acids. The V and J ends lost 1 base and 0 bases respectively, with 7 bases between them. CDR1 and CDR2 (germline): SGHRS, YFSETQ. CDR3 loop: CASSLPGPNYGYTF. The DNA for the CDR3 is TGCGCCAGCAGCTTGCCCGGTCCTAACTATGGCTACACCTTC.

V gene TRBV7-9 combines with J gene TRBJ2-1; weak D call: TRBD1 (6 bases). There are 14 residues in the CDR3. Trimming cost V 3 bases and J 8 bases, with 14 bases left between them. CDR1 is SEHNR and CDR2 is FQNEAQ in the germline V gene (reference sequence). The CDR3 DNA follows: TGTGCCAGCAGCTTCAGACAGGTGGAAGATGAGCAGTTCTTC. Translation gives CASSFRQVEDEQFF. The full variable domain, completed using reference TRBV7-9 and TRBJ2-1, is DTGVSQNPRHKITKRGQNVTFRCDPISEHNRLYWYRQTLGQGPEFLTYFQNEAQLEKSRLLSDRFSAERPKGSFSTLEIQRTEQGDSAMYLCASSFRQVEDEQFFGPGTRLTVL.

This clone was seen only a few times. The gene calls are TRBV29-1 and TRBJ1-5, with D possibly being TRBD1 (5 bases). This CDR3 contains 13 residues. The V gene lost 1 base and the J gene lost 2 bases, with 6 bases spanning the gap. The germline V gene has CDR1 SQVTM and CDR2 ANQGSEA. CDR3 in amino acids: CSVEVGGNQPQHF. In DNA form, the CDR3 reads TGCAGCGTTGAAGTAGGGGGCAATCAGCCCCAGCATTTT.

Only one count was recorded for this clone. This chain uses TRBV10-1 with TRBJ2-3, with 8 nucleotides matching TRBD2. Per germline, CDR1 WNHNN and CDR2 SYGVQD (reference sequence). CDR3 length equals 16 residues. J lost 6 bases, V lost 0 bases, and 8 bases had no gene match. The CDR3 DNA follows: TGCGCCAGCAGTGAGTCTGGCCGGGGGGGGTCGGATACGCAGTATTTT. Its translation: CASSESGRGGSDTQYF.

This chain connects TRBV6-4 to TRBJ1-6, with 11 bases aligning to TRBD1. The V gene's germline CDR1 is MRHNA and CDR2 SNTAGT. Trimming cost V 2 bases and J 7 bases; bases outside gene matches: 7. This CDR3 comprises 17 residues. The CDR3 loop reads CASSDKGTGGTNSPLHF. In DNA, the CDR3 is TGTGCCAGCAGTGACAAGGGGACAGGGGGAACCAATTCACCCCTCCACTTT.

The V call is TRBV7-8, the J call TRBJ2-2; a weak D match, TRBD1 (5 bases). From germline, CDR1 is SGHVS and CDR2 FQNEAQ. Trimming shortened V by 1 base and J by 8 bases, and 14 bases separated the two germline ends. The CDR3 length is 15 residues. CDR3 coding DNA: TGTGCCAGCAGCTTAGGGACACGGATAGGGGGGGAGCTGTTTTTT. Protein product: CASSLGTRIGGELFF.

This clone has at least ten counts. J is TRBJ2-5 and V is TRBV7-2; 9 bases align to TRBD2. The CDR3 has 14 residues. Germline loops: CDR1 SGHTA, CDR2 FQGNSA. V trimming: 1 base; J trimming: 3 bases; junction bases outside the gene matches: 0. In nucleotides, the CDR3 is TGTGCCAGCAGCTTAGTAGCGGGGGAAGAGACCCAGTACTTC. It translates to CASSLVAGEETQYF.

The chain carries TRBV5-1 and TRBJ2-7; 11 nucleotides match TRBD1. The CDR3 is 14 amino acids. Germline values: CDR1 SGHRS, CDR2 YFSETQ. The junction had 2 bases not matched to a gene; V was cut back by 6 bases and J by 0 bases. CDR3 in amino acids: CASTGTGGSYEQYF. The CDR3 nucleotides are TGCGCCAGCACCGGGACAGGGGGCTCCTACGAGCAGTACTTC.

This chain connects TRBV3-1 (or the pseudogene TRBV3-2) to TRBJ1-5; D gene uncertain. The V gene lost 1 base and the J gene lost 4 bases, with 8 bases spanning the gap. CDR1 and CDR2 (germline): LGHDT, YNNKEL (reference sequence). CDR3 length: 14 amino acids. The CDR3 spells CASSQVAGNQPQHF. In DNA, the CDR3 is TGTGCCAGCAGCCAAGTGGCAGGTAATCAGCCCCAGCATTTT.

CDR3 DNA: TGCGCCAGCAAATATATCCCAGGGGAATGGACTGAAGCTTTCTTT. As protein: CASKYIPGEWTEAFF. The rearrangement links TRBV5-1 to TRBJ1-1; a possible D gene is TRBD1 (6 bases). The CDR3 is made up of 15 amino acids. V was pared by 6 bases and J by 5 bases, with 20 bases between. CDR1 is SGHRS and CDR2 is YFSETQ in the germline V gene.